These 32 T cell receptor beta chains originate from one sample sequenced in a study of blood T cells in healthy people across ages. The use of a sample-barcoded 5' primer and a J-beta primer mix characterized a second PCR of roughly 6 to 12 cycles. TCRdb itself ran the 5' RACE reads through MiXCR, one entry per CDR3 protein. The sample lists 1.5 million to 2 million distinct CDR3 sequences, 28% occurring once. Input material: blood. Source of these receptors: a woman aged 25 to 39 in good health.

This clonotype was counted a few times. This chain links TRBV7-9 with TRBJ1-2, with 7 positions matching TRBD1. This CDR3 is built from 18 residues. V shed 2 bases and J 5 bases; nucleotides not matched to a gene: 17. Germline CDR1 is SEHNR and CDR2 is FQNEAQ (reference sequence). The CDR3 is CASSLTKGALRFGYGYTF. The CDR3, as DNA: TGTGCCAGCAGCTTAACGAAGGGGGCTCTAAGATTCGGGTATGGCTACACCTTC.

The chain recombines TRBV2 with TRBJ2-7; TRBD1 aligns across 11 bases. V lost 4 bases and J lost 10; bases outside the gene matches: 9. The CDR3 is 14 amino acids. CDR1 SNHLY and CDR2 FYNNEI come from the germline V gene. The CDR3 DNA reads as TGTGCCAGCAGTGGGACAGGGGGCGCGGTAACCCAGTACTTC. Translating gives CASSGTGGAVTQYF.

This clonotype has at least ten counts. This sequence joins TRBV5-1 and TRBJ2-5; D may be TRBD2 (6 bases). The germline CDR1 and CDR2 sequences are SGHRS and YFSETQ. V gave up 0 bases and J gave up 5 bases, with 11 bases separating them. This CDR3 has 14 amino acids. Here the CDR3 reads CASSLVGGGETQYF. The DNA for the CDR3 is TGCGCCAGCAGCTTGGTCGGGGGTGGGGAGACCCAGTACTTC.

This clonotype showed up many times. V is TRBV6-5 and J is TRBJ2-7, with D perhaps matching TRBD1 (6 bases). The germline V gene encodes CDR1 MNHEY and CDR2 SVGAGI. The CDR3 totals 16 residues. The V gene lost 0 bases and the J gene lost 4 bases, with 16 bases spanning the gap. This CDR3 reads CASSYSGTSPLYEQYF. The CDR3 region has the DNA TGTGCCAGCAGTTACTCAGGGACATCGCCGTTATACGAGCAGTACTTC.

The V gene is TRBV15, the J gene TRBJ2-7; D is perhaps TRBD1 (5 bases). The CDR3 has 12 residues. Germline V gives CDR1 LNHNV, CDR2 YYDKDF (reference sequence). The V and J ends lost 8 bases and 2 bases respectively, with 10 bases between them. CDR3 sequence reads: CATGSGTYEQYF. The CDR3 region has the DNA TGTGCCACCGGCTCAGGGACCTACGAGCAGTACTTC.

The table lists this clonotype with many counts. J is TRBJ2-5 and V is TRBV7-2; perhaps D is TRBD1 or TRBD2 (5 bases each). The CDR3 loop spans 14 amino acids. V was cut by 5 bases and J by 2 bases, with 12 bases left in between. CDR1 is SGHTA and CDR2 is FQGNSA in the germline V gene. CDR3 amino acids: CASSALGEQETQYF. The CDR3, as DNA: TGTGCCAGCAGCGCTTTGGGGGAGCAAGAGACCCAGTACTTC.

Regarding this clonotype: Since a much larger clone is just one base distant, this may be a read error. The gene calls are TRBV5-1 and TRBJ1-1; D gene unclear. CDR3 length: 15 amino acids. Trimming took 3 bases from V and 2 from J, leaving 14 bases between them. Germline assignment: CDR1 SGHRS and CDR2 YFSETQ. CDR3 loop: CASSWVNAGNTEAFF. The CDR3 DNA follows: TGCGCCAGCAGCTGGGTAAACGCGGGAAACACTGAAGCTTTCTTT.

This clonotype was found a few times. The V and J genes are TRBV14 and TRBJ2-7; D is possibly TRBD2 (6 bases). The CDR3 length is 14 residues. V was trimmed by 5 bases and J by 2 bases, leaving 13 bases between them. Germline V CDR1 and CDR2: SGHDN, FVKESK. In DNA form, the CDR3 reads TGTGCCAGCAGCTCTAATAGCGGCCCCTACGAGCAGTACTTC. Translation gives CASSSNSGPYEQYF.

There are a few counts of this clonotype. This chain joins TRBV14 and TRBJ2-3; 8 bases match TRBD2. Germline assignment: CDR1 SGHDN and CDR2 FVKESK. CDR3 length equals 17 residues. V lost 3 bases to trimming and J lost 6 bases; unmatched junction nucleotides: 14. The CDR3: CASSQLRGGTKVDTQYF. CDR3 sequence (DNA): TGTGCCAGCAGCCAGCTTCGGGGGGGGACGAAGGTTGATACGCAGTATTTT.

Written as DNA, the CDR3 is TGTGCCAGCAGCAATGTGGAGACCCAGTACTTC. Its protein product is CASSNVETQYF. This chain connects TRBV5-6 to TRBJ2-5; D gene ambiguous. The ends were cut back, 4 bases at V and 5 bases at J, with 6 bases in the middle. This CDR3 is built from 11 residues. CDR1 SGHDT and CDR2 YYEEEE come from the germline V gene.

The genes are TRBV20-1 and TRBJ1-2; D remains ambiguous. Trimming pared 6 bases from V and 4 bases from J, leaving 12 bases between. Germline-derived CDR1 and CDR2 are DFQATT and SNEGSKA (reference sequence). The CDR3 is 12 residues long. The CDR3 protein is CSALPGTYGYTF. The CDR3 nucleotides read TGCAGTGCCCTCCCGGGCACCTATGGCTACACCTTC.

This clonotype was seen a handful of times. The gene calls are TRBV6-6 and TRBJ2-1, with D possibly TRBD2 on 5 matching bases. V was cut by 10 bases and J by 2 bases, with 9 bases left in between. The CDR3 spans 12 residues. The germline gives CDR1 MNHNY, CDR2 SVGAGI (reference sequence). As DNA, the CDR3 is TGTGCCACCCGGGAAACCTACAATGAGCAGTTCTTC. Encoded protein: CATRETYNEQFF.

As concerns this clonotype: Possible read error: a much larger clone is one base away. In DNA, the CDR3 is TGTGCCAGCAGTTACTCTCTTGGCGGGAGTAGGTACGAGCAGTTCTTC. This gives the protein CASSYSLGGSRYEQFF. The chain is built from TRBV6-5 and TRBJ2-1; 7 bases are a match to TRBD2. This CDR3 is built from 16 residues. V shed 0 bases and J 10 bases; nucleotides not matched to a gene: 12. Germline CDR1 reads MNHEY; CDR2 reads SVGAGI.

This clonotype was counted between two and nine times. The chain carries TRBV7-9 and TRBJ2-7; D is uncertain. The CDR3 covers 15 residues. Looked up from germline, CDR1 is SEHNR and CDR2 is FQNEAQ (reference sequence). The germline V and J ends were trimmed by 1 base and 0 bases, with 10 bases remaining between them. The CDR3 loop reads CASSLEQRSSYEQYF. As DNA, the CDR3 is TGTGCCAGCAGCTTAGAACAGAGGAGCTCCTACGAGCAGTACTTC.

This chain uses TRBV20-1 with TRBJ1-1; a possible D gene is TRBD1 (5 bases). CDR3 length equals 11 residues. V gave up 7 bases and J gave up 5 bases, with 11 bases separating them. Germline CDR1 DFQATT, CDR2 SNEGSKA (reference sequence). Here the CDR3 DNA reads TGCAGTGGAGGAGGGGTTACTGAAGCTTTCTTT. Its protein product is CSGGGVTEAFF.

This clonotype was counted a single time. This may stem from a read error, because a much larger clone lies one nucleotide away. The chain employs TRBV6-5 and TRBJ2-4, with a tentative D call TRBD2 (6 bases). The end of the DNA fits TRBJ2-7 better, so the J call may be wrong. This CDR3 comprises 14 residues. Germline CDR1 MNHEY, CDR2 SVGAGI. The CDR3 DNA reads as TGTGCCACGGGAGATGACAGAAAGGCCTACGAGCAGTACTTC. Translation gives CATGDDRKAYEQYF.

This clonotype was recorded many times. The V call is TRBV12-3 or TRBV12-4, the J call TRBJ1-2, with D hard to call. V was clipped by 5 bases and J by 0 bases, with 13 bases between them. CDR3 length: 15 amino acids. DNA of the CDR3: TGTGCCAGCAGTAGGGCAGCACTTTCTAACTATGGCTACACCTTC. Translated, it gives CASSRAALSNYGYTF.

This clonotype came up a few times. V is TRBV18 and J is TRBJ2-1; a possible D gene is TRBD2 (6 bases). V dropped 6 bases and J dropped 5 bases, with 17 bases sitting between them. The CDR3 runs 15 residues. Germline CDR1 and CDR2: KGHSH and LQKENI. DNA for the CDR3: TGTGCCAGCTCCCCGACCGGCGGGGCCAACAATGAGCAGTTCTTC. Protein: CASSPTGGANNEQFF.

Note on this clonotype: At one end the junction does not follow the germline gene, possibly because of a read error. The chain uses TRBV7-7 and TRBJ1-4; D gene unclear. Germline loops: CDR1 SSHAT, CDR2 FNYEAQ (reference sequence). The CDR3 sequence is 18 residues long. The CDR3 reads CVSSLDGERTLPNEKLFF. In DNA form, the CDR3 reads TGTGTCAGCAGCTTAGATGGGGAGAGGACGCTGCCTAATGAAAAACTGTTTTTT.

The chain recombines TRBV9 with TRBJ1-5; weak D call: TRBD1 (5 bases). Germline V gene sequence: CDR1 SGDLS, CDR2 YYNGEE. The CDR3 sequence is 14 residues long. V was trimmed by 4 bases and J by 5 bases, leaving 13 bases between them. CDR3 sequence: CASSQGGAYQPQHF. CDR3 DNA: TGTGCCAGCAGCCAAGGTGGGGCTTATCAGCCCCAGCATTTT.

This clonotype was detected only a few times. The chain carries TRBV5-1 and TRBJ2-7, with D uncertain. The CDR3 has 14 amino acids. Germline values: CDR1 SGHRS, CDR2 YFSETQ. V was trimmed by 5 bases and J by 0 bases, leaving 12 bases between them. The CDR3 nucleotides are TGCGCCAGCAGGGATAGCTCATTCTCCTACGAGCAGTACTTC. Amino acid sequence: CASRDSSFSYEQYF.

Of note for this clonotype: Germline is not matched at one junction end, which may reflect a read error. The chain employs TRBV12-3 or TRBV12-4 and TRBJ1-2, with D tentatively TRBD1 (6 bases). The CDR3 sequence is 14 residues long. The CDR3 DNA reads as TGTGCCAGCACCGATAACACAGGGTCCTATGGCTGCACCTTC. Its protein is CASTDNTGSYGCTF.

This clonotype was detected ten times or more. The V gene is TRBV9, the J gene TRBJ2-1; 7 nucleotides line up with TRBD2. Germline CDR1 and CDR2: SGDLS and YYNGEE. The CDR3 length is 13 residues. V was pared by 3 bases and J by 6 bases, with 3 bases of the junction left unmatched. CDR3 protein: CASSGTSSNEQFF. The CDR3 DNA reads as TGTGCCAGCAGCGGGACTAGTTCCAATGAGCAGTTCTTC.

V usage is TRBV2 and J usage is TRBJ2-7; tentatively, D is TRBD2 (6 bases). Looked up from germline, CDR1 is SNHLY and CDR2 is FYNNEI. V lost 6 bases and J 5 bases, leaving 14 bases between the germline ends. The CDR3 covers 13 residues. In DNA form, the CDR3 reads TGTGCCAGCAGGGAGGGGCTAGCGAACGAGCAGTACTTC. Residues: CASREGLANEQYF.

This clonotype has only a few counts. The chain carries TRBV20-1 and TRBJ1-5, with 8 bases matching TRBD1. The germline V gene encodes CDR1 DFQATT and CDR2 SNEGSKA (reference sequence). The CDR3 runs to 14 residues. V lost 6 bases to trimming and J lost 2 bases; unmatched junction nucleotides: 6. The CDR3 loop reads CSALMDRGNQPQHF. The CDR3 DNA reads TGCAGTGCCTTAATGGACAGGGGCAATCAGCCCCAGCATTTT.

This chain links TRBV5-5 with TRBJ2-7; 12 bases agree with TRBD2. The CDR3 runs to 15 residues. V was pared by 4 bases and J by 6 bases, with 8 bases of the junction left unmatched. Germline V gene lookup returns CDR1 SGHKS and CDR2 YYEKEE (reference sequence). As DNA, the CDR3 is TGTGCCAGCAGCACGCCTAGCGGGGGGGCAAGCGAGCAGTACTTC. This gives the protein CASSTPSGGASEQYF.

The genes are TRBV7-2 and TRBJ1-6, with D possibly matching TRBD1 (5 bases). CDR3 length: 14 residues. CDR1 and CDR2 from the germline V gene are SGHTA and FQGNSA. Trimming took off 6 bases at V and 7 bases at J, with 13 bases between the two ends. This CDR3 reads CASRLQVNNSPLHF. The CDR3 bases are TGTGCCAGCAGGCTACAGGTTAACAATTCACCCCTCCACTTT.

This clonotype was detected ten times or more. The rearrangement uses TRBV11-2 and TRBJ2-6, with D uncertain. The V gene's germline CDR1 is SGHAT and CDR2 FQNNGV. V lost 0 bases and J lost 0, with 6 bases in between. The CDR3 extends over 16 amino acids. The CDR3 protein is CASSLDWVSGANVLTF. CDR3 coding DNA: TGTGCCAGCAGCTTAGATTGGGTCTCTGGGGCCAACGTCCTGACTTTC.

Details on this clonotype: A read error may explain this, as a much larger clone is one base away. The CDR3 DNA reads as TGCAGCGTTATAAAAGATTGGACAGGGGAAAACATTCGGTACTTC. Amino acids: CSVIKDWTGENIRYF. The genes are TRBV29-1 and TRBJ2-7; 9 bases are a match to TRBD1. V shed 5 bases, J shed 12 bases, and the junction held 20 bases outside the gene matches. The CDR3 length is 15 residues. Germline V gives CDR1 SQVTM, CDR2 ANQGSEA.

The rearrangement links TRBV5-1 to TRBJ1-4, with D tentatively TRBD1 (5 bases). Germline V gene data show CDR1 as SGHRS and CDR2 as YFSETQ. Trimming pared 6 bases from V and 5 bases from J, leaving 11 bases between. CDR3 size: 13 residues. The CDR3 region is CASKGKVNEKLFF. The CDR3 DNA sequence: TGCGCCAGCAAGGGGAAGGTGAATGAAAAACTGTTTTTT.

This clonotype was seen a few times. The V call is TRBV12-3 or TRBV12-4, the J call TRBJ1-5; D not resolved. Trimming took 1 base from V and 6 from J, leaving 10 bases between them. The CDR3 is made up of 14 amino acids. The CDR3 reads CASSLVSPAQPQHF. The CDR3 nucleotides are TGTGCCAGCAGTTTAGTGTCCCCCGCTCAGCCCCAGCATTTT.

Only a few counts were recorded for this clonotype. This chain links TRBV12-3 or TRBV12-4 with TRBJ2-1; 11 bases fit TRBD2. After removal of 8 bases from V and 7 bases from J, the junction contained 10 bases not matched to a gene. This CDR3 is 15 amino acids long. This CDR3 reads CASCTLAGGINEQFF. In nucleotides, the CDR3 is TGTGCCAGCTGCACTTTAGCGGGGGGGATTAATGAGCAGTTCTTC.